A single sample gave rise to the 18 T cell receptor beta chains below, sequenced in a study of monozygotic twins with inflammatory bowel disease. TCRdb re-called the 5' RACE reads; every CDR3 protein appears as one record, without DNA. Listed are about 210,000 distinct CDR3 sequences; roughly 1.7% falls within the top ten. Input material: blood. The receptors stem from a human donor with ulcerative colitis or Crohn's disease, or a healthy co-twin of an affected twin (not recorded which).

V is TRBV12-3 or TRBV12-4 and J is TRBJ2-6. The CDR3 spans 13 residues. The CDR3 is CASSLAGANVLTF.

This CDR3 is CASGLVLAEVQETQYF. The gene calls are TRBV12-5 and TRBJ2-5; the D gene TCRdb calls, TRBD2, cannot be checked with no DNA. The germline V gene has CDR1 LGHNT and CDR2 FRNRAP. This CDR3 spans 16 amino acids.

The gene calls are TRBV5-4 and TRBJ1-2; TCRdb indicates TRBD1, and absent DNA this call remains unverified. The CDR3 totals 14 residues. Germline CDR1 SGHNT, CDR2 YYREEE (reference sequence). The CDR3 protein is CASSPDRGRGGYTF. Looking up the rest from reference TRBV5-4 and TRBJ1-2 gives the full variable domain: ETGVTQSPTHLIKTRGQQVTLRCSSQSGHNTVSWYQQALGQGPQFIFQYYREEENGRGNFPPRFSGLQFPNYSSELNVNALELDDSALYLCASSPDRGRGGYTFGSGTRLTVV.

The CDR3 loop is CASSQDPGGKLFF. The chain employs TRBV7-9 and TRBJ1-4; without DNA, the TCRdb call of TRBD1 cannot be checked. The germline gives CDR1 SEHNR, CDR2 FQNEAQ (reference sequence). The CDR3 loop spans 13 amino acids.

This chain uses TRBV5-1 with TRBJ2-1. The CDR3 totals 13 residues. Germline V gene sequence: CDR1 SGHRS, CDR2 YFSETQ. The CDR3 reads CASSLTFQNEQFF.

The chain has TRBV18 and TRBJ2-1; the TCRdb call, TRBD1, lacks DNA for checking. Germline V lookup: CDR1 KGHSH, CDR2 LQKENI. CDR3 length: 15 amino acids. The CDR3 sequence: CASSSGTGDLDEQFF.

CDR3 loop: CASSPGTVTYGYTF. The chain couples TRBV6-6 to TRBJ1-2; TCRdb's D call, TRBD1, is unchecked because there is no DNA. The CDR3 is 14 amino acids. Germline-derived CDR1 and CDR2 are MNHNY and SVGAGI (reference sequence).

The genes are TRBV3-1 and TRBJ2-3. Germline CDR1 reads LGHDT; CDR2 reads YNNKEL (reference sequence). This CDR3 contains 14 residues. The CDR3 sequence is CASSQVRSSDTQYF.

The CDR3 sequence is CASSSRGHGVDTQYF. The J gene is TRBJ2-3, the V gene TRBV5-5; the TCRdb call, TRBD1, lacks DNA for checking. CDR3 length equals 15 residues. Germline V gives CDR1 SGHKS, CDR2 YYEKEE (reference sequence).

This chain links TRBV5-1 with TRBJ2-1. CDR1 and CDR2 from the germline V gene are SGHRS and YFSETQ. The CDR3 runs 15 residues. The CDR3: CASRETGNSYNEQFF.

The chain's CDR3 is CASSQGHSGTGLNYGYTF. This chain uses TRBV4-1 with TRBJ1-2; the TCRdb call, TRBD1, lacks DNA for checking. Germline CDR1 MGHRA, CDR2 YSYEKL. CDR3 length equals 18 residues.

The J gene is TRBJ1-5, the V gene TRBV12-3 or TRBV12-4; TCRdb gives TRBD1 as the D gene, but with no DNA this cannot be confirmed. The CDR3 length is 15 residues. The CDR3 sequence is CASSGGTGNFKPQHF.

V is TRBV7-2 and J is TRBJ1-2; checking the TCRdb D call of TRBD1 is not possible without DNA. CDR3 size: 15 residues. Germline CDR1 is SGHTA and CDR2 is FQGNSA. The CDR3 loop is CASSQTWDNSQGYTF.

The V call is TRBV7-3, the J call TRBJ1-3; TCRdb's D gene call, TRBD1, goes unchecked for lack of DNA. The CDR3 totals 15 residues. Germline V gene sequence: CDR1 SGHTA, CDR2 FQGTGA. The CDR3 here is CASSFQGGPGNTIYF.

The rearrangement uses TRBV20-1 and TRBJ2-5; TCRdb reports TRBD2, a call that lacks DNA to check it against. Per germline, CDR1 DFQATT and CDR2 SNEGSKA (reference sequence). There are 15 residues in the CDR3. CDR3 residues: CSARFPAGGRETQYF.

This chain connects TRBV7-2 to TRBJ1-6. CDR3 length equals 15 residues. CDR1 and CDR2 (germline): SGHTA, FQGNSA. The CDR3 region is CASSLRAGGDSPLHF. The full variable domain, in which reference TRBV7-2 and TRBJ1-6 provide the parts outside the CDR3, is GAGVSQSPSNKVTEKGKDVELRCDPISGHTALYWYRQSLGQGLEFLIYFQGNSAPDKSGLPSDRFSAERTGGSVSTLTIQRTQQEDSAVYLCASSLRAGGDSPLHFGNGTRLTVT.

The rearrangement uses TRBV19 and TRBJ2-1; with no DNA, the TCRdb D assignment of TRBD1 cannot be verified. This CDR3 region has 15 residues. CDR1 LNHDA and CDR2 SQIVND come from the germline V gene (reference sequence). CDR3 amino acids: CASSIAAGEDNEQFF. The variable domain in full, with the rest retrieved from reference TRBV19 and TRBJ2-1, is DGGITQSPKYLFRKEGQNVTLSCEQNLNHDAMYWYRQDPGQGLRLIYYSQIVNDFQKGDIAEGYSVSREKKESFPLTVTSAQKNPTAFYLCASSIAAGEDNEQFFGPGTRLTVL.

This chain uses TRBV4-2 with TRBJ2-1; TCRdb calls TRBD1, which cannot be checked without DNA. The CDR3 extends over 16 amino acids. The germline V gene has CDR1 LGHNA and CDR2 YNFKEQ. CDR3: CASSQEDGGAYNEQFF.